This T cell receptor (beta chain) stems from a study of blood T cell repertoires in COVID-19. The wider study: Sources were T cells, B-cell-depleted T cells, or PBMCs; the material itself was cDNA or gDNA.

Under the authors' procedure: Amplification of reference gene primers was used by the study to estimate nucleated cell counts. Sequenced by immunoSEQ multiplex PCR; TCRdb stores in-frame clones only, minus some. From that table come the V and J calls and clone size; the DNA was used to work out D and trimming. The sample contains tens of thousands of clones, approximately 83% of which appear only once. This CDR3 region has 17 residues. Germline CDR1 is SGHAT and CDR2 is FQNNGV. Between the trimmed V and J ends, which lost 5 bases and 4 bases, there was a span of 21 bases. The material sequenced was peripheral blood. The source is an elderly man with acute or convalescent COVID-19. The chain is built from TRBV11-2 and TRBJ2-1; TRBD2 might be the D (6 bases). The CDR3 here is CASSPSSAGQGYNEQFF. The CDR3 region has the DNA TGTGCCAGCAGCCCCAGCTCGGCGGGGCAGGGATACAATGAGCAGTTCTTC.